This T cell receptor (beta chain) originates from a study of spatial heterogeneity in lung cancer. Overall study: The donors comprised approximately 75 untreated early-stage non-small cell lung cancer patients. Available follow-up PBMC samples were sequenced, at a median of roughly 2 years post-resection.

With 6 bases removed from V and 2 bases from J, the gap between germline ends came to 14 bases. CDR3 length equals 13 residues. Germline V gene lookup returns CDR1 DFQATT and CDR2 SNEGSKA (reference sequence). The time point here: blood at routine non-recurrence follow-up after resection. Whole RNA from tumor, nontumor lung or frozen PBMC was sequenced unsorted. Each CDR3 protein gets one entry after TCRdb re-called the 5' RACE reads with MiXCR. The sample has tens of thousands of distinct CDR3 sequences; 9.7% are singletons. This TCR was recovered from a male donor with early-stage non-small cell lung cancer. The chain is built from TRBV20-1 and TRBJ2-7; tentative D call: TRBD2 (5 bases). Sequenced here: PBMCs, sampled at follow-up. The CDR3 bases are TGCAGTGCCCCGACCGGGGATGCCTACGAGCAGTACTTC. Translation: CSAPTGDAYEQYF.